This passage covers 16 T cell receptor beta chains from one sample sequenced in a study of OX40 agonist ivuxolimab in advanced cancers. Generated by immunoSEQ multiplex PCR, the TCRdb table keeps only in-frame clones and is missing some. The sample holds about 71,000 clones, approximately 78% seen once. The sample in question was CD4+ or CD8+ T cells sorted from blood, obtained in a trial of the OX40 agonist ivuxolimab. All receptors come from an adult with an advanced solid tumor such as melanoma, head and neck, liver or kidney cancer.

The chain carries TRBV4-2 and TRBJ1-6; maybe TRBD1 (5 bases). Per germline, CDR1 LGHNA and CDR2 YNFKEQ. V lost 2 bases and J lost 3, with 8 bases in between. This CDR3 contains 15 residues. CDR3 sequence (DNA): TGTGCCAGCAGCCAAAGAGGGGACTATAATTCACCCCTCCACTTT. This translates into CASSQRGDYNSPLHF.

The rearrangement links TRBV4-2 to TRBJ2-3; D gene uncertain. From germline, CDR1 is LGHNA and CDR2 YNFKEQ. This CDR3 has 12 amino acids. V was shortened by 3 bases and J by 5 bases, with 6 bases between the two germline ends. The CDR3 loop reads CASSHPGDTQYF. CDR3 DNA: TGTGCCAGCAGCCACCCTGGAGATACGCAGTATTTT.

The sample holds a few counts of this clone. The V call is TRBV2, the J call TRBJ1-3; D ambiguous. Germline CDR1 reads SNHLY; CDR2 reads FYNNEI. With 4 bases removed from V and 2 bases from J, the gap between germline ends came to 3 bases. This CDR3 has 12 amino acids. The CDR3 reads CASSVAGNTIYF. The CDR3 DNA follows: TGTGCCAGCAGTGTGGCTGGAAACACCATATATTTT.

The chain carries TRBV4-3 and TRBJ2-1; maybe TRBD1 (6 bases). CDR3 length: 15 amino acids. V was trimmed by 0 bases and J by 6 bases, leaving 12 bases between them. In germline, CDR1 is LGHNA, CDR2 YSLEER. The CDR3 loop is CASSQEALGGNEQFF. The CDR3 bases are TGCGCCAGCAGCCAAGAAGCCCTAGGGGGCAATGAGCAGTTCTTC.

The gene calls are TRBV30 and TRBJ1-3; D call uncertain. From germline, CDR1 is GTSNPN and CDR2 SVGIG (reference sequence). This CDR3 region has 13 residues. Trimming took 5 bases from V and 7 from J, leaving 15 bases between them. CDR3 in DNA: TGTGCCTGGGGTGACGGGGAATGGAACACCATATATTTT. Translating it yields CAWGDGEWNTIYF.

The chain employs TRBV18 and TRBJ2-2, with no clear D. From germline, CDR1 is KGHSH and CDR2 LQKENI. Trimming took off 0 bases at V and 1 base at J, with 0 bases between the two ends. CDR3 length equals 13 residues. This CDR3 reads CASSPPNTGELFF. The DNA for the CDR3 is TGTGCCAGCTCACCACCGAACACCGGGGAGCTGTTTTTT.

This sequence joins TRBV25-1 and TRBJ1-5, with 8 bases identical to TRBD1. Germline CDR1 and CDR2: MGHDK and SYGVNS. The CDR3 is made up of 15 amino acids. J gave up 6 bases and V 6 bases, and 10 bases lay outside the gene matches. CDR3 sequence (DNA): TGTGCCAGCAGAGACAGGGGATCACCCGGTCAGCCCCAGCATTTT. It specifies CASRDRGSPGQPQHF.

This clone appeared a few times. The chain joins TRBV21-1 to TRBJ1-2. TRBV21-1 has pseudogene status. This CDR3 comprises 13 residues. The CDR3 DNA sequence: TGTGCCAGCAGCAAAGCCTGGCGCTATGGCTACACCTTC. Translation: CASSKAWRYGYTF.

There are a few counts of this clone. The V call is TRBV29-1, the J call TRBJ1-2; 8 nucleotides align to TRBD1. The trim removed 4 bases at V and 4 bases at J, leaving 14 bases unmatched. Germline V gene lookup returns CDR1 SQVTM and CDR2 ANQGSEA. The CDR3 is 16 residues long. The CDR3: CSVGATPGQEGYGYTF. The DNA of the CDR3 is TGCAGCGTTGGGGCTACTCCGGGACAGGAGGGCTATGGCTACACCTTC.

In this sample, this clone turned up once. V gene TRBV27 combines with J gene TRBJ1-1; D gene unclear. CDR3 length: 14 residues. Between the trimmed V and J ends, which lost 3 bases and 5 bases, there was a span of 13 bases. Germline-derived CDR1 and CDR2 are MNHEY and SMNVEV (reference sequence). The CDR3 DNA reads TGTGCCAGCAGTTTGAGTGAGGGTTGGACTGAAGCTTTCTTT. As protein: CASSLSEGWTEAFF.

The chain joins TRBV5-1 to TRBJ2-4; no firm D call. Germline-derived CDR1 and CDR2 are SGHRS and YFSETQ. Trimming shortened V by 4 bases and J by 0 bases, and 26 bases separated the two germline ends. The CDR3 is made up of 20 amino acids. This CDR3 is CASSPTRTSLTILAKNIQYF. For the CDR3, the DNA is TGCGCCAGCAGCCCCACAAGGACGTCACTCACTATACTAGCCAAAAACATTCAGTACTTC.

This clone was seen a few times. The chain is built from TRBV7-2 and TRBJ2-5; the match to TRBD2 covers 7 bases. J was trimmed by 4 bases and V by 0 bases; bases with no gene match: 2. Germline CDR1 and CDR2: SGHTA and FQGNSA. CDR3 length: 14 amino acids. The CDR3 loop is CASSLARGLETQYF. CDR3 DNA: TGTGCCAGCAGCTTAGCGCGGGGGTTAGAGACCCAGTACTTC.

As DNA, the CDR3 is TGTGCCAGCAGCGGACGACAGGGGGCCGGGTCACCCCTCCACTTT. Its translation: CASSGRQGAGSPLHF. This chain connects TRBV9 to TRBJ1-6; 10 bases agree with TRBD1. The V gene's germline CDR1 is SGDLS and CDR2 YYNGEE. The length of the CDR3 is 15 residues. With 3 bases clipped from V and 10 bases from J, the junction kept 7 bases outside the gene matches.

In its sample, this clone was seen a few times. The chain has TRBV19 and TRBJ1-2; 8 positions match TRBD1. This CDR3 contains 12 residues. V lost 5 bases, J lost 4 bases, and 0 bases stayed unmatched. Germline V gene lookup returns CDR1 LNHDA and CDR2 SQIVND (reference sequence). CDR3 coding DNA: TGTGCCAGTAGTGACAGGGGCTATGGCTACACCTTC. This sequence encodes CASSDRGYGYTF.

This CDR3 is CASSSRTSEQYF. DNA of the CDR3: TGTGCCAGCAGCTCGAGGACGTCCGAGCAGTACTTC. This chain uses TRBV7-9 with TRBJ2-7; D gene unclear. This CDR3 has 12 amino acids. V was trimmed by 4 bases and J by 6 bases, leaving 10 bases between them. CDR1 and CDR2 (germline): SEHNR, FQNEAQ (reference sequence).

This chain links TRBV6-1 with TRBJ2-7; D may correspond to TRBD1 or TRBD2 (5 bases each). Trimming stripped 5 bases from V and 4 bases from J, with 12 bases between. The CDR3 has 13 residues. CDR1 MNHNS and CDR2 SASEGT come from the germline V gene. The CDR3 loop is CASSSGREYEQYF. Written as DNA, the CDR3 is TGTGCCAGCAGTTCGGGCAGGGAGTACGAGCAGTACTTC.